This T cell receptor beta chain stems from a study of blood T cell repertoires in COVID-19. The assay was immunoSEQ multiplex PCR, and TCRdb's table has in-frame clones only and misses some. The table shows 200,000 to 250,000 clones, with 80% to 90% occurring only once. The CDR3 covers 14 residues. V was clipped by 3 bases and J by 1 base, with 10 bases between them. Germline-derived CDR1 and CDR2 are SNHLY and FYNNEI. This TCR derives from a man at least 80 years old with acute or convalescent COVID-19. J is TRBJ2-7 and V is TRBV2, with TRBD1 as a possible D gene (6 bases). The sample consisted of peripheral blood. CDR3 nucleotides: TGTGCCAGCAGTGACAGGGGCTTTTCCTACGAGCAGTACTTC. It codes for CASSDRGFSYEQYF. Filled out from reference TRBV2 and TRBJ2-7, the complete variable domain reads EPEVTQTPSHQVTQMGQEVILRCVPISNHLYFYWYRQILGQKVEFLVSFYNNEISEKSEIFDDQFSVERPDGSNFTLKIRSTKLEDSAMYFCASSDRGFSYEQYFGPGTRLTVT.